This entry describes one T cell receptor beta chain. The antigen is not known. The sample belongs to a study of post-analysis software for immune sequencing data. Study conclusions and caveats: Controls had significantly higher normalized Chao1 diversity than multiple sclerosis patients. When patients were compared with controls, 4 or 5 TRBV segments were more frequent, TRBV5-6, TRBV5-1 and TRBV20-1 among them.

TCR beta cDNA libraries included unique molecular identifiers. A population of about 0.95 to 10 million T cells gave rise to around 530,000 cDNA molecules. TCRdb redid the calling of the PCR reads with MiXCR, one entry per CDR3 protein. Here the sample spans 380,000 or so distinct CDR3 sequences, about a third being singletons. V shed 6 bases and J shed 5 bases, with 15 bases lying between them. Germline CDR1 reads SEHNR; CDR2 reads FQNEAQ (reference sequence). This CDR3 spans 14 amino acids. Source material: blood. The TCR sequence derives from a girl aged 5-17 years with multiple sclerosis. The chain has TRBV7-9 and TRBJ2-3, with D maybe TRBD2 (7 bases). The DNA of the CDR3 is TGTGCCAGCAGACGGGAGGAGGGACAAGATACGCAGTATTTT. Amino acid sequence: CASRREEGQDTQYF.